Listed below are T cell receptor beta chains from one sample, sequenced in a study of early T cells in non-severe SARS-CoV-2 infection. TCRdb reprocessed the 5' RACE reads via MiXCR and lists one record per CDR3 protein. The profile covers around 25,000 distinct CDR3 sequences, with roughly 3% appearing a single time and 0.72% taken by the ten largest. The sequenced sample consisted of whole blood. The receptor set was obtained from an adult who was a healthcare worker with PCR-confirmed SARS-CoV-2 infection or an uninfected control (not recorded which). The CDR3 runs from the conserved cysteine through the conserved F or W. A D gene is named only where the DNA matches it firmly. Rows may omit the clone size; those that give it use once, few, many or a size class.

CASSINFMAGNSPLHF	TGTGCCAGCAGCATTAACTTCATGGCCGGGAATTCACCCCTCCACTTT	TRBJ1-6	NA	TRBV12-3/TRBV12-4	many
CASNLQGSPLDTQYF	TGTGCCAGCAACCTACAGGGTTCGCCTTTAGATACGCAGTATTTT	TRBJ2-3	NA	TRBV12-3/TRBV12-4	few
CASSLVIRQSNQPQHF	TGTGCCAGCAGCTTAGTTATCCGACAGAGCAATCAGCCCCAGCATTTT	TRBJ1-5	NA	TRBV7-8	many
CASARDRDTGELFF	TGTGCCAGCGCCCGGGACAGGGACACCGGGGAGCTGTTTTTT	TRBJ2-2	TRBD1	TRBV6-1	many
CATSVTGLGTDTQYF	TGTGCCACCAGTGTGACAGGTCTAGGCACAGATACGCAGTATTTT	TRBJ2-3	NA	TRBV24-1	few
CSVESQIGLYGYTF	TGCAGCGTTGAAAGCCAGATTGGCCTCTATGGCTACACCTTC	TRBJ1-2	NA	TRBV29-1	many
CASRGANYGYTF	TGTGCCAGTCGAGGGGCAAACTATGGCTACACCTTC	TRBJ1-2	NA	TRBV6-5	many
CSVGSLGLATDTQYF	TGCAGCGTTGGAAGCTTGGGGCTAGCAACAGATACGCAGTATTTT	TRBJ2-3	NA	TRBV29-1	many
CASSRSPGGLQETQYF	TGTGCCAGCAGCCGCTCCCCTGGGGGCCTACAAGAGACCCAGTACTTC	TRBJ2-5	NA	TRBV6-6	many
CASTLIFGIPSTDTQYF	TGTGCCAGCACCCTCATATTCGGGATTCCTAGCACAGATACGCAGTATTTT	TRBJ2-3	NA	TRBV5-5	many
CACGLANTGGLPDTQYF	TGTGCTTGTGGTTTGGCCAATACGGGGGGGCTCCCAGATACGCAGTATTTT	TRBJ2-3	TRBD2	TRBV12-5	few
CAWSVDSNQPQHF	TGTGCCTGGAGTGTTGATAGCAATCAGCCCCAGCATTTT	TRBJ1-5	NA	TRBV30	many
CASSGTGPGSYNEQFF	TGCGCCAGCAGCGGGACGGGTCCAGGCTCCTACAATGAGCAGTTCTTC	TRBJ2-1	NA	TRBV5-1	many
CASRLQALSNQPQHF	TGTGCCAGCAGGTTACAGGCCCTTAGCAATCAGCCCCAGCATTTT	TRBJ1-5	NA	TRBV27	many
CASSLGTSWAPDTQYF	TGTGCCAGCAGCCTGGGGACTAGCTGGGCTCCAGATACGCAGTATTTT	TRBJ2-3	TRBD2	TRBV7-8	NA
CASSPPRGKLFF	TGTGCCAGCAGTCCCCCCCGGGGAAAACTGTTTTTT	TRBJ1-4	NA	TRBV28	many
CSVEGPSSTGELFF	TGCAGCGTGGAGGGACCCTCCAGCACCGGGGAGCTGTTTTTT	TRBJ2-2	NA	TRBV29-1	many
CASSLGWAQTGKNTGELFF	TGTGCCAGCAGCTTAGGCTGGGCTCAGACAGGGAAGAACACCGGGGAGCTGTTTTTT	TRBJ2-2	TRBD1	TRBV7-9	many
CASSPRDPGGGHTQYF	TGTGCCAGCAGCCCCCGGGACCCCGGGGGGGGCCATACGCAGTATTTT	TRBJ2-3	TRBD2	TRBV7-9	many
CAWSLTGTGNSPLHF	TGTGCCTGGAGTTTGACCGGGACAGGGAATTCACCCCTCCACTTT	TRBJ1-6	TRBD1	TRBV30	few
CASSSTPLGQGKETQYF	TGTGCCAGCAGTTCCACTCCCCTGGGACAGGGAAAAGAGACCCAGTACTTC	TRBJ2-5	TRBD1	TRBV28	many
CASSSGGTGELFF	TGTGCCAGCAGTTCAGGGGGCACCGGGGAGCTGTTTTTT	TRBJ2-2	TRBD1	TRBV6-5	many
CASSPAGYEGAFYGYTF	TGTGCCAGCAGTCCCGCTGGATATGAGGGGGCCTTCTATGGCTACACCTTC	TRBJ1-2	TRBD1	TRBV12-3/TRBV12-4	medium-sized
CASGVGNEQFF	TGTGCCAGCGGGGTGGGGAATGAGCAGTTCTTC	TRBJ2-1	NA	TRBV12-3/TRBV12-4	many
CASSPRGRISPEAFF	TGTGCCAGCAGTCCCCGAGGTCGGATTTCGCCTGAAGCTTTCTTT	TRBJ1-1	NA	TRBV6-5	medium-sized
CASSQAAGDGSPLHF	TGTGCCAGCAGCCAAGCGGCGGGGGACGGTTCACCCCTCCACTTT	TRBJ1-6	NA	TRBV3-1	many
CASSLEPGLMGGYTF	TGCGCCAGCAGCTTGGAACCCGGACTTATGGGCGGCTACACCTTC	TRBJ1-2	NA	TRBV5-1	many
CASSLNVGAEETQYF	TGTGCCAGCAGCTTAAATGTTGGAGCGGAGGAGACCCAGTACTTC	TRBJ2-5	NA	TRBV7-6	many
CASSRERRNSPLHF	TGTGCCAGCTCTCGGGAACGGAGAAATTCACCCCTCCACTTT	TRBJ1-6	NA	TRBV18	many
CASSSPGKNIQYF	TGTGCCAGCAGCTCCCCGGGGAAAAACATTCAGTACTTC	TRBJ2-4	NA	TRBV9	many
CASSTQTGLRETQYF	TGTGCCAGCAGCACCCAGACAGGGCTACGAGAGACCCAGTACTTC	TRBJ2-5	TRBD1	TRBV9	many
CASSLVFDRVDNEQFF	TGTGCCAGCAGTTTAGTGTTCGATCGGGTCGACAATGAGCAGTTCTTC	TRBJ2-1	NA	TRBV12-3/TRBV12-4	many
CASSLGYYSNQPQHF	TGTGCCAGCAGCCTGGGATATTATAGCAATCAGCCCCAGCATTTT	TRBJ1-5	NA	TRBV7-2	many
CASSEARRRPTGSSPLHF	TGTGCCAGCAGTGAAGCTCGCCGTCGCCCGACGGGGAGCTCACCCCTCCACTTT	TRBJ1-6	NA	TRBV2	many
CASSPGQGRMNTEAFF	TGTGCCAGCTCACCCGGCCAGGGGAGGATGAACACTGAAGCTTTCTTT	TRBJ1-1	NA	TRBV18	many
CASSWRQTPGEAEAFF	TGTGCCAGCAGCTGGAGACAGACTCCAGGGGAGGCTGAAGCTTTCTTT	TRBJ1-1	NA	TRBV7-2	NA
CASSLGPFTDTQYF	TGTGCCAGCAGCTTAGGCCCGTTCACAGATACGCAGTATTTT	TRBJ2-3	NA	TRBV7-2	many
CASSLGGTATDTQYF	TGTGCCAGCAGCTTAGGGGGGACAGCCACAGATACGCAGTATTTT	TRBJ2-3	TRBD1	TRBV7-7	many
CASSLGATTRSGELFF	TGCGCCAGCAGCTTGGGCGCGACCACCAGGTCCGGGGAGCTGTTTTTT	TRBJ2-2	NA	TRBV5-1	few
CASSFQRVGSEAFF	TGTGCCAGCAGTTTTCAGAGGGTAGGTTCTGAAGCTTTCTTT	TRBJ1-1	NA	TRBV12-3/TRBV12-4	many
CASSLEAGVLGAFF	TGTGCCAGCAGCTTGGAGGCAGGGGTTCTGGGAGCTTTCTTT	TRBJ1-1	NA	TRBV5-6	many
CSVRSRGENTEAFF	TGCAGTGTTCGAAGTAGGGGGGAGAACACTGAAGCTTTCTTT	TRBJ1-1	NA	TRBV20-1	many
CASNNRGDQPQHF	TGTGCCAGTAATAACAGGGGAGATCAGCCCCAGCATTTT	TRBJ1-5	TRBD1	TRBV19	many
CSVETGFTGELFF	TGCAGCGTAGAGACAGGGTTCACCGGGGAGCTGTTTTTT	TRBJ2-2	TRBD1	TRBV29-1	many
CASSQGIGNQPQHF	TGTGCCAGCAGCCAAGGTATAGGAAATCAGCCCCAGCATTTT	TRBJ1-5	NA	TRBV4-2	many
CASSLAILATNEKLFF	TGCGCCAGCAGCTTGGCTATCCTGGCAACTAATGAAAAACTGTTTTTT	TRBJ1-4	NA	TRBV5-1	many
CASSRGTLSYNEQFF	TGTGCCAGCAGCAGAGGGACACTATCCTACAATGAGCAGTTCTTC	TRBJ2-1	NA	TRBV7-2	many
CATNRGGTDTQYF	TGTGCCACCAACCGGGGGGGAACAGATACGCAGTATTTT	TRBJ2-3	TRBD2	TRBV24-1	many
CASTFRGTEAFF	TGTGCCAGCACCTTCAGGGGGACTGAAGCTTTCTTT	TRBJ1-1	TRBD1	TRBV28	many
CASSQTELSGGPSTDTQYF	TGTGCCAGCAGCCAAACAGAATTGAGCGGGGGACCTAGCACAGATACGCAGTATTTT	TRBJ2-3	TRBD2	TRBV4-2	many
CASSLYGGEQETQYF	TGCGCCAGCAGCTTGTATGGCGGAGAGCAAGAGACCCAGTACTTC	TRBJ2-5	NA	TRBV5-1	many
CSAGRTDLAKNIQYF	TGCAGTGCCGGCCGGACGGATCTAGCCAAAAACATTCAGTACTTC	TRBJ2-4	NA	TRBV20-1	many
CASSVADNYGYTF	TGCGCCAGCAGCGTCGCGGATAACTATGGCTACACCTTC	TRBJ1-2	NA	TRBV5-1	NA
CASSLLGFNTGELFF	TGCGCCAGCAGTCTCCTCGGGTTTAACACCGGGGAGCTGTTTTTT	TRBJ2-2	NA	TRBV10-1	many
CASSHSGPGQGEVDTQYF	TGTGCCAGCAGCCACAGCGGCCCGGGACAGGGTGAGGTGGATACGCAGTATTTT	TRBJ2-3	TRBD1	TRBV4-2	many
CASSAWTGGRDTQYF	TGTGCCAGTAGCGCTTGGACAGGGGGAAGAGATACGCAGTATTTT	TRBJ2-3	TRBD1	TRBV19	few
CAISDRLGGGTSTDTQYF	TGTGCCATCAGTGATCGCCTCGGCGGGGGCACTAGCACAGATACGCAGTATTTT	TRBJ2-3	NA	TRBV10-3	many